This entry is about one T cell receptor (beta chain). The antigen is unknown. TCRdb analysed the reads with MiXCR anew, one entry per CDR3 protein. The table lists a few hundred thousand distinct CDR3 sequences, roughly an eighth of them singletons. These data come from a study of T cell repertoires in cytomegalovirus infection. In the study overall: Public TCR beta signatures indicated both CMV infection and matching HLA type. The study, taken as a whole, reports: There were HLA-C-restricted CMV-specific TCR beta clonotypes dominating the ex vivo response. Carriers of CMV plus the relevant HLA were identified by cumulative public TCR beta family frequency.

The receptor was isolated from a human donor in good health (CMV status not recorded). Some clones in this sample may be carry-over from other donors' samples. Sequencing was done on a sample of PBMCs.

The CDR3 spells CASSQSWRQRFSPLHF. CDR3 sequence (DNA): TGTGCCAGCAGCCAATCCTGGAGACAGCGATTTTCACCCCTCCACTTT. The rearrangement uses TRBV3-1 and TRBJ1-6; D perhaps matches TRBD1 (5 bases). The V gene lost 2 bases and the J gene lost 9 bases, with 17 bases spanning the gap. The CDR3 runs to 16 residues. The germline V gene has CDR1 LGHDT and CDR2 YNNKEL (reference sequence).